The 2 T cell receptor beta chains reported below all come from one sample, sequenced in a study of cytomegalovirus exposure and HLA in healthy donors. Primers for the PCR totalled 60 Vbeta and 13 Jbeta. Repertoires were generated with immunoSEQ multiplex PCR, while TCRdb's copy carries only in-frame clones and drops some. The sample holds just over 150,000 clones, over 65% seen once. The sample consisted of PBMCs. These TCRs come from a man aged 40-49 years in good health and CMV-seropositive.

This clone was found once. V usage is TRBV7-9 and J usage is TRBJ2-2; the D gene is possibly TRBD1 (7 bases). This CDR3 has 15 amino acids. Per germline, CDR1 SEHNR and CDR2 FQNEAQ (reference sequence). Trimming removed 3 bases at V and 7 bases at J, with 15 bases between. CDR3 protein: CASSLEGALGGELFF. CDR3 DNA: TGTGCCAGCAGCTTGGAGGGGGCTCTTGGCGGGGAGCTGTTTTTT.

V and J are TRBV7-9 and TRBJ1-5; 7 bases map to TRBD1. This CDR3 region has 14 residues. Unmatched junction bases numbered 3, after V lost 1 base and J lost 6 bases. Germline CDR1 is SEHNR and CDR2 is FQNEAQ (reference sequence). CDR3 DNA sequence: TGTGCCAGCAGCTTAGAGGGGGCAAGTCAGCCCCAGCATTTT. Protein product: CASSLEGASQPQHF.